A selection of T cell receptor beta chains follows, all from one sample in a study of T-cell memory formation after mild COVID-19. TCRdb used MiXCR to reprocess the 5' RACE reads, holding one entry per CDR3 protein. This table has 450,000 or so distinct CDR3 sequences, around 27% appearing once. Material: PBMCs or a T cell subset sorted from them (not recorded which). The origin of the receptors is an adult woman who had mild COVID-19 (a few samples of this study predate the infection). Cell type and time point are not known. The conserved cysteine and the conserved F or W are not part of the CDR3 here. The D gene is left open where the match is weak.

d_call v_call cdr3_aa
- TRBV24-1 ATSDTGTGYEQY
- TRBV9 ASSVDNRANSPLH
- TRBV6-5 ASSYSVSGGTTEAF
- TRBV11-3 ASSPNSGPAYEQY
TRBD2 TRBV7-2 ASSFSSGGSYNEQF
TRBD2 TRBV29-1 SVVGLAGPRNEQY
- TRBV6-1 ASSEEEGLGETQY
- TRBV27 ASRHRAADSYEQY
- TRBV14 ASSQEGAGKRLDGYT
TRBD2 TRBV7-9 ASSSGTRGETQY
TRBD2 TRBV6-2/TRBV6-3 ASSYSGGLYHQRVYEQY
TRBD1 TRBV19 ASSIRGQTLNTEAF
TRBD1 TRBV9 ASSVAPGGAYNEQF
TRBD2 TRBV12-5 ASGRTWTSGGATRVGELF
- TRBV30 AWSVFPTRRGYEQY
- TRBV12-3/TRBV12-4 ASLGGSSYEQY
- TRBV11-2 ASSSDRRSEKLF
- TRBV6-1 ASRANRDRAF
- TRBV10-3 AISQADTQY
- TRBV29-1 SLTGPGTEAF
- TRBV7-8 ASSSQISGANVLT
- TRBV3-1 ASSQSTGQRARSEQY
- TRBV30 AWSVHSNTEAF
- TRBV5-1 ASSLVLGGPQD
TRBD1 TRBV19 ASRTTPTGRYTGELF
- TRBV29-1 SVRTVYEQY
- TRBV5-5 ASRWGNTDGNEQF